Following are 20 T cell receptor beta chains from one sample sequenced in a study of T cell responses to AZD1222 COVID-19 vaccine. TCRdb's table, derived via immunoSEQ multiplex PCR, lists solely in-frame clones and lacks some. In the table there are approximately 150,000 clones, around 90% of which are singletons. The sample was peripheral blood, taken 28 days after the second dose of the MenACWY control vaccine. The receptors shown here come from an adult who received the MenACWY meningococcal vaccine as a control.

The chain couples TRBV5-1 to TRBJ2-2; no clear D. CDR3 length equals 15 residues. Trimming took off 2 bases at V and 3 bases at J, with 11 bases between the two ends. CDR1 is SGHRS and CDR2 is YFSETQ in the germline V gene. This CDR3 reads CASSFGRSDTGELFF. The CDR3 DNA is TGCGCCAGCAGCTTTGGCAGGTCCGACACCGGGGAGCTGTTTTTT.

The J gene is TRBJ2-5, the V gene TRBV14; perhaps TRBD1 as D (6 bases). V dropped 4 bases and J dropped 7 bases, with 13 bases sitting between them. In germline, CDR1 is SGHDN, CDR2 FVKESK. This CDR3 region has 13 residues. CDR3 DNA sequence: TGTGCCAGCAGCCGAACCCAACAGGGGACCCAGTACTTC. This codes for CASSRTQQGTQYF.

V and J are TRBV19 and TRBJ2-3; 13 positions match TRBD2. The CDR3 is 17 residues long. Per the germline V gene, CDR1 is LNHDA and CDR2 is SQIVND (reference sequence). Trimming at V came to 5 bases and at J to 0 bases, leaving 5 bases not matched to a gene. CDR3 DNA sequence: TGTGCCAGTAGTGCGACTAGCGGGAGGTCTAGCACAGATACGCAGTATTTT. Translating it yields CASSATSGRSSTDTQYF.

There are a few counts of this clone. The chain is built from TRBV7-3 and TRBJ1-2; D perhaps matches TRBD1 (5 bases). CDR1 and CDR2 (germline): SGHTA, FQGTGA. This CDR3 has 13 amino acids. Trimming shortened V by 2 bases and J by 8 bases, and 12 bases separated the two germline ends. In nucleotides, the CDR3 is TGTGCCAGCAGCTTAGAGGCAGGGAGAGGCTACACCTTC. It translates to CASSLEAGRGYTF.

The chain employs TRBV19 and TRBJ1-1; the match to TRBD1 covers 8 bases. The CDR3 covers 12 residues. Per the germline V gene, CDR1 is LNHDA and CDR2 is SQIVND (reference sequence). The V gene end was trimmed by 5 bases and the J gene end by 7 bases; junction bases not matched to a gene: 3. CDR3 coding DNA: TGTGCCAGTAGTCTTACAGGGGGTGAAGCTTTCTTT. Amino acids: CASSLTGGEAFF.

The chain has TRBV14 and TRBJ2-3, with D perhaps TRBD1 or TRBD2 (5 bases each). Germline CDR1 and CDR2: SGHDN and FVKESK. The CDR3 sequence is 18 residues long. Trimming stripped 0 bases from V and 2 bases from J, with 18 bases between. The CDR3 loop reads CASSQDPFGTGVTDTQYF. For the CDR3, the DNA is TGTGCCAGCAGCCAAGACCCTTTCGGGACCGGGGTCACAGATACGCAGTATTTT.

This clone was seen once. The chain couples TRBV3-1 (or the pseudogene TRBV3-2) to TRBJ1-5; TRBD1 matches 7 bases. CDR1 is LGHDT, CDR2 YNNKEL, per germline (reference sequence). V lost 0 bases, J lost 4 bases, and 0 bases stayed unmatched. This CDR3 contains 14 residues. In DNA, the CDR3 is TGTGCCAGCAGCCAAGAACAGGGGAATCAGCCCCAGCATTTT. Protein product: CASSQEQGNQPQHF.

The rearrangement links TRBV19 to TRBJ1-5, with D possibly TRBD1 on 5 matching bases. The CDR3 runs 13 residues. Trimming removed 3 bases from V and 6 bases from J, with 9 bases in between. Per the germline V gene, CDR1 is LNHDA and CDR2 is SQIVND (reference sequence). The CDR3 region is CASSMGGSQPQHF. In nucleotides, the CDR3 is TGTGCCAGTAGTATGGGGGGGAGTCAGCCCCAGCATTTT.

CDR3 sequence reads: CASSMETEKLFF. Here the CDR3 DNA reads TGTGCCAGTAGTATGGAGACTGAAAAACTGTTTTTT. The chain uses TRBV19 and TRBJ1-4; no clear D. Germline-derived CDR1 and CDR2 are LNHDA and SQIVND (reference sequence). The CDR3 totals 12 residues. V lost 3 bases and J 7 bases, leaving 6 bases between the germline ends.

The chain recombines TRBV15 with TRBJ1-6, with D possibly TRBD1 on 5 matching bases. The CDR3 is 16 residues long. The germline CDR1 and CDR2 sequences are LNHNV and YYDKDF (reference sequence). Trimming cost V 0 bases and J 3 bases, with 9 bases left between them. CDR3: CATSRDRANYNSPLHF. The CDR3 DNA sequence: TGTGCCACCAGCAGAGACAGGGCCAACTATAATTCACCCCTCCACTTT.

The rearrangement links TRBV5-1 to TRBJ1-3; 7 nucleotides agree with TRBD1. The CDR3 is made up of 15 amino acids. V lost 0 bases to trimming and J lost 4 bases; unmatched junction nucleotides: 4. The germline V gene has CDR1 SGHRS and CDR2 YFSETQ. DNA of the CDR3: TGCGCCAGCAGCTTGGGACAGGGAGGAGGAAACACCATATATTTT. It is translated as CASSLGQGGGNTIYF.

This clone is a singleton in its sample. The chain couples TRBV6-5 to TRBJ2-1; TRBD2 aligns across 7 bases. Trimming removed 10 bases from V and 3 bases from J; junction bases left unmatched: 6. This CDR3 is built from 13 residues. The germline V gene has CDR1 MNHEY and CDR2 SVGAGI. The CDR3 sequence: CATVAGFYNEQFF. The DNA of the CDR3 is TGTGCCACCGTAGCGGGTTTCTACAATGAGCAGTTCTTC.

This clone has a single count. The chain employs TRBV4-3 and TRBJ1-4; D is ambiguous. The germline gives CDR1 LGHNA, CDR2 YSLEER. The germline V and J ends were trimmed by 0 bases and 8 bases, with 13 bases remaining between them. CDR3 length: 15 amino acids. The CDR3 nucleotides read TGCGCCAGCAGCCAAGATAGTTCGTCGGGAGAAAAACTGTTTTTT. This gives the protein CASSQDSSSGEKLFF.

This rearrangement joins TRBV29-1 to TRBJ1-1; 7 positions agree with TRBD1. V lost 2 bases, J lost 6 bases, and 12 bases stayed unmatched. The CDR3 has 15 amino acids. Germline values: CDR1 SQVTM, CDR2 ANQGSEA. DNA for the CDR3: TGCAGCGTTGAATCCCAGAGGACAGGCGCCCCTGAAGCTTTCTTT. It translates to CSVESQRTGAPEAFF.

For the CDR3, the DNA is TGTGCCACCACGCAGGGGGGTGGCTACACCTTC. It codes for CATTQGGGYTF. V is TRBV15 and J is TRBJ1-2; 7 bases align to TRBD1. Germline V gene lookup returns CDR1 LNHNV and CDR2 YYDKDF (reference sequence). Unmatched junction bases numbered 3, after V lost 7 bases and J lost 7 bases. The CDR3 spans 11 residues.

The rearrangement uses TRBV7-8 and TRBJ2-1; no clear D gene. This CDR3 contains 15 residues. Germline V CDR1 and CDR2: SGHVS, FQNEAQ. The V end was cut by 0 bases, the J end by 6 bases, with 12 bases between. The CDR3: CASSLAGIGANEQFF. As DNA, the CDR3 is TGTGCCAGCAGCTTAGCTGGAATAGGTGCCAATGAGCAGTTCTTC.

The V gene is TRBV5-5, the J gene TRBJ2-6; possible D gene TRBD2, 6 bases. V lost 0 bases and J 1 base, leaving 14 bases between the germline ends. The CDR3 contains 18 residues. The germline V gene has CDR1 SGHKS and CDR2 YYEKEE (reference sequence). The CDR3 here is CASSLEWARGSGANVLTF. Here the CDR3 DNA reads TGTGCCAGCAGCTTGGAATGGGCGCGGGGTTCTGGGGCCAACGTCCTGACTTTC.

In this sample, this clone turned up many times. The chain links TRBV6-5 to TRBJ2-1, with TRBD1 as a possible D gene (7 bases). Germline V gene sequence: CDR1 MNHEY, CDR2 SVGAGI. The CDR3 extends over 15 amino acids. Trimming removed 0 bases at V and 8 bases at J, with 14 bases between. CDR3 loop: CASSYSPQGGYEQFF. CDR3 DNA sequence: TGTGCCAGCAGTTACTCTCCCCAGGGGGGCTATGAGCAGTTCTTC.

The gene calls are TRBV11-3 and TRBJ2-1, with D unresolved. V was trimmed by 5 bases and J by 0 bases, leaving 14 bases between them. Germline CDR1 SGHNT, CDR2 YENEEA. This CDR3 has 16 residues. CDR3 nucleotide sequence: TGTGCCAGCAGCCGGCCGGGCGAGAGCTCCTACAATGAGCAGTTCTTC. Translated: CASSRPGESSYNEQFF.

The chain uses TRBV27 and TRBJ1-5, with D possibly matching TRBD1 (6 bases). This CDR3 has 15 residues. Trimming stripped 6 bases from V and 1 base from J, with 13 bases between. Germline assignment: CDR1 MNHEY and CDR2 SMNVEV (reference sequence). The chain's CDR3 is CASRGAGPSNQPQHF. The CDR3 nucleotides are TGTGCCAGCAGGGGGGCAGGGCCGAGCAATCAGCCCCAGCATTTT.